These T cell receptor beta chains were read from a single sample in a study of tumor-infiltrating lymphocytes in localized non-small cell lung cancer. The protocol was immunoSEQ multiplex PCR, while the TCRdb copy is restricted to in-frame clones and leaves out a portion. The sample has under 8,500 clones, 70% to 80% seen once. The sequencing sample was made of lung tumor tissue. These receptors were taken from a human donor with non-small cell lung cancer. Each CDR3 is given with its conserved first and last residue. The order of the fields is D gene, V gene, clone size, J gene, CDR3 protein, CDR3 DNA. A D gene is named only where the DNA matches it firmly. Clone size is stated in some rows and not others, as once, few, many or a class when expanded.

d_gene: .; v_gene: TRBV10-1; abundance: .; j_gene: TRBJ1-1; CDR3aa: CASSQGRVRTEAFF; CDR3nt: TGCGCCAGCAGCCAGGGGCGGGTCCGGACTGAAGCTTTCTTT
d_gene: .; v_gene: TRBV20-1; abundance: .; j_gene: TRBJ2-5; CDR3aa: CSATIGETQYF; CDR3nt: TGCAGTGCCACCATAGGGGAGACCCAGTACTTC
d_gene: .; v_gene: TRBV19; abundance: .; j_gene: TRBJ1-2; CDR3aa: CASSQGRDYGYTF; CDR3nt: TGTGCCAGTAGCCAGGGACGCGACTATGGCTACACCTTC
d_gene: TRBD1; v_gene: TRBV30; abundance: few; j_gene: TRBJ1-5; CDR3aa: CAWSVLTGGNQPQHF; CDR3nt: TGTGCCTGGAGTGTACTCACAGGGGGCAATCAGCCCCAGCATTTT
d_gene: .; v_gene: TRBV11-3; abundance: .; j_gene: TRBJ2-7; CDR3aa: CASSLGQGGQYF; CDR3nt: TGTGCCAGCAGCTTAGGGCAGGGCGGGCAGTACTTC
d_gene: .; v_gene: TRBV5-6; abundance: .; j_gene: TRBJ1-2; CDR3aa: CASSLDEVLYTF; CDR3nt: TGTGCCAGCAGCTTGGACGAGGTGCTCTACACCTTC
d_gene: .; v_gene: TRBV5-1; abundance: .; j_gene: TRBJ2-1; CDR3aa: CASSLGGNEQFF; CDR3nt: TGCGCCAGCAGCTTGGGAGGAAATGAGCAGTTCTTC
d_gene: TRBD1; v_gene: TRBV28; abundance: few; j_gene: TRBJ2-2; CDR3aa: CASSLRVTGARTGELFF; CDR3nt: TGTGCCAGCAGTTTAAGGGTAACAGGGGCTAGGACCGGGGAGCTGTTTTTT
d_gene: .; v_gene: TRBV6-1; abundance: once; j_gene: TRBJ2-5; CDR3aa: CASSEVKGSLIAETQYF; CDR3nt: TGTGCCAGCAGTGAAGTAAAAGGATCCCTTATAGCGGAGACCCAGTACTTC
d_gene: TRBD2; v_gene: TRBV10-1; abundance: .; j_gene: TRBJ2-1; CDR3aa: CASSEGLAGGNEQFF; CDR3nt: TGCGCCAGCAGTGAAGGGCTAGCGGGAGGCAATGAGCAGTTCTTC
d_gene: .; v_gene: TRBV29-1; abundance: .; j_gene: TRBJ2-3; CDR3aa: CSVDRTDTQYF; CDR3nt: TGCAGCGTTGACAGAACAGATACGCAGTATTTT
d_gene: .; v_gene: TRBV10-3; abundance: .; j_gene: TRBJ1-1; CDR3aa: CATSVGGTEAFF; CDR3nt: TGTGCCACCTCCGTAGGGGGCACTGAAGCTTTCTTT
d_gene: .; v_gene: TRBV5-1; abundance: once; j_gene: TRBJ2-3; CDR3aa: CASSLNPGKLTDTQYF; CDR3nt: TGCGCCAGCAGCTTGAATCCTGGAAAACTCACAGATACGCAGTATTTT
d_gene: TRBD1; v_gene: TRBV7-2; abundance: .; j_gene: TRBJ1-1; CDR3aa: CASSLGPDRGAFF; CDR3nt: TGTGCCAGCAGCTTAGGACCGGACAGGGGAGCTTTCTTT
d_gene: TRBD2; v_gene: TRBV27; abundance: .; j_gene: TRBJ2-7; CDR3aa: CASTPSGRVLYEQYF; CDR3nt: TGTGCCAGCACTCCTAGCGGGAGGGTCCTTTACGAGCAGTACTTC
d_gene: .; v_gene: TRBV9; abundance: .; j_gene: TRBJ1-1; CDR3aa: CASSYVQNTEAFF; CDR3nt: TGTGCCAGCAGCTACGTCCAGAACACTGAAGCTTTCTTT
d_gene: TRBD2; v_gene: TRBV5-1; abundance: .; j_gene: TRBJ2-3; CDR3aa: CASSPGNSGSTDTQYF; CDR3nt: TGCGCCAGCAGCCCGGGTAATAGCGGGAGCACAGATACGCAGTATTTT
d_gene: .; v_gene: TRBV7-2; abundance: .; j_gene: TRBJ1-4; CDR3aa: CASSWGGEKLFF; CDR3nt: TGTGCCAGCAGCTGGGGTGGGGAAAAACTGTTTTTT
d_gene: .; v_gene: TRBV28; abundance: .; j_gene: TRBJ1-2; CDR3aa: CATFPPGVGFPLF; CDR3nt: TGTGCCACCTTTCCCCCCGGGGTAGGGTTCCCCCTTTTC
d_gene: .; v_gene: TRBV2; abundance: .; j_gene: TRBJ1-2; CDR3aa: CASSPIGQPSSNGYTF; CDR3nt: TGTGCCAGCAGTCCTATTGGACAGCCGTCCTCGAATGGCTACACCTTC
d_gene: .; v_gene: TRBV15; abundance: .; j_gene: TRBJ1-2; CDR3aa: CATSRDRNSANYGYTF; CDR3nt: TGTGCCACCAGCAGAGATCGGAACAGTGCTAACTATGGCTACACCTTC
d_gene: .; v_gene: TRBV28; abundance: few; j_gene: TRBJ2-2; CDR3aa: CASSGPGAGELFF; CDR3nt: TGTGCCAGCAGCGGACCGGGAGCCGGGGAGCTGTTTTTT
d_gene: TRBD1; v_gene: TRBV9; abundance: .; j_gene: TRBJ1-2; CDR3aa: CASSVGGQATGGYTF; CDR3nt: TGTGCCAGCAGCGTAGGGGGACAGGCGACGGGTGGCTACACCTTC
d_gene: .; v_gene: TRBV7-9; abundance: .; j_gene: TRBJ1-3; CDR3aa: CARGESSGNTIYF; CDR3nt: TGTGCCAGGGGGGAATCCTCTGGAAACACCATATATTTT
d_gene: TRBD1; v_gene: TRBV7-3; abundance: .; j_gene: TRBJ2-5; CDR3aa: CASSSRTGETQYF; CDR3nt: TGTGCCAGCAGCTCCCGGACAGGAGAGACCCAGTACTTC
d_gene: TRBD2; v_gene: TRBV6-5; abundance: .; j_gene: TRBJ2-1; CDR3aa: CASSTTSGRSNEQFF; CDR3nt: TGTGCCAGCAGTACGACTAGCGGGAGAAGTAATGAGCAGTTCTTC
d_gene: TRBD2; v_gene: TRBV6-5; abundance: .; j_gene: TRBJ2-5; CDR3aa: CASRPAGQETQYF; CDR3nt: TGTGCCAGCAGGCCAGCGGGACAAGAGACCCAGTACTTC
d_gene: .; v_gene: TRBV19; abundance: .; j_gene: TRBJ2-7; CDR3aa: CASGNTYEQYF; CDR3nt: TGTGCCAGTGGGAACACCTACGAGCAGTACTTC
d_gene: .; v_gene: TRBV30; abundance: medium-sized; j_gene: TRBJ2-7; CDR3aa: CAWSVHSATYEQYF; CDR3nt: TGTGCCTGGAGTGTACATTCAGCCACCTACGAGCAGTACTTC
d_gene: TRBD1; v_gene: TRBV14; abundance: .; j_gene: TRBJ1-2; CDR3aa: CASSHKRGQGDYGYTF; CDR3nt: TGTGCCAGCAGCCACAAAAGGGGACAGGGAGACTATGGCTACACCTTC
d_gene: .; v_gene: TRBV10-3; abundance: .; j_gene: TRBJ1-1; CDR3aa: CAISENGDTEAFF; CDR3nt: TGTGCCATCAGTGAGAATGGGGACACTGAAGCTTTCTTT
d_gene: .; v_gene: TRBV7-3; abundance: .; j_gene: TRBJ2-7; CDR3aa: CASSLTGLAGGEQYF; CDR3nt: TGTGCCAGCAGCTTAACTGGGCTAGCTGGTGGGGAGCAGTACTTC
d_gene: .; v_gene: TRBV7-2; abundance: .; j_gene: TRBJ2-5; CDR3aa: CASSSQGGETQYF; CDR3nt: TGTGCCAGCAGCTCACAGGGAGGAGAGACCCAGTACTTC
d_gene: TRBD1; v_gene: TRBV5-4; abundance: .; j_gene: TRBJ1-3; CDR3aa: CASSLRGLTGNTIYF; CDR3nt: TGTGCCAGCAGCTTGAGGGGGCTTACTGGAAACACCATATATTTT
d_gene: .; v_gene: TRBV2; abundance: .; j_gene: TRBJ1-5; CDR3aa: CASSLGTSYSNQPQHF; CDR3nt: TGTGCCAGCAGTTTGGGGACGTCCTATAGCAATCAGCCCCAGCATTTT
d_gene: .; v_gene: TRBV5-1; abundance: few; j_gene: TRBJ1-1; CDR3aa: CASSLDRGGPFF; CDR3nt: TGCGCCAGCAGCTTGGATCGGGGGGGACCTTTCTTT
d_gene: .; v_gene: TRBV5-1; abundance: .; j_gene: TRBJ2-3; CDR3aa: CASSLGQSGWRDTQYF; CDR3nt: TGCGCCAGCAGCTTGGGCCAAAGCGGATGGAGAGATACGCAGTATTTT
d_gene: TRBD1; v_gene: TRBV6-6; abundance: .; j_gene: TRBJ1-6; CDR3aa: CASCRDRDSPLHF; CDR3nt: TGTGCCAGTTGCCGGGACAGGGACTCACCCCTCCACTTT
d_gene: .; v_gene: TRBV27; abundance: .; j_gene: TRBJ2-2; CDR3aa: CASSHIRGRTNTGELFF; CDR3nt: TGTGCCAGCAGCCATATTAGGGGAAGAACGAACACCGGGGAGCTGTTTTTT
d_gene: .; v_gene: TRBV29-1; abundance: .; j_gene: TRBJ1-1; CDR3aa: CSASERGEKAFF; CDR3nt: TGCAGCGCCTCGGAGAGGGGGGAGAAAGCTTTCTTT
d_gene: .; v_gene: TRBV6-5; abundance: .; j_gene: TRBJ2-1; CDR3aa: CASSSSLASYNEQFF; CDR3nt: TGTGCCAGCAGTAGTAGCCTTGCCTCCTACAATGAGCAGTTCTTC
d_gene: .; v_gene: TRBV19; abundance: .; j_gene: TRBJ1-1; CDR3aa: CASSTTRIEAFF; CDR3nt: TGTGCCAGTAGCACAACGCGGATTGAAGCTTTCTTT
d_gene: .; v_gene: TRBV5-6; abundance: .; j_gene: TRBJ2-4; CDR3aa: CASRLRAGAKNIQYF; CDR3nt: TGTGCCAGCAGACTGAGGGCAGGGGCCAAAAACATTCAGTACTTC
d_gene: .; v_gene: TRBV20-1; abundance: .; j_gene: TRBJ1-1; CDR3aa: CSATHMVEAFF; CDR3nt: TGCAGTGCCACTCATATGGTAGAAGCTTTCTTT
d_gene: .; v_gene: TRBV30; abundance: few; j_gene: TRBJ1-5; CDR3aa: CAWSVAGNQPQHF; CDR3nt: TGTGCCTGGAGTGTAGCCGGTAATCAGCCCCAACATTTT
d_gene: .; v_gene: TRBV6-1; abundance: .; j_gene: TRBJ2-7; CDR3aa: CASSEGAGFYEQYF; CDR3nt: TGTGCCAGCAGTGAAGGGGCGGGTTTCTACGAGCAGTACTTC
d_gene: .; v_gene: TRBV27; abundance: .; j_gene: TRBJ2-3; CDR3aa: CASSLGVATDTQYF; CDR3nt: TGTGCCAGCAGTTTAGGTGTTGCCACAGATACGCAGTATTTT
d_gene: .; v_gene: TRBV6-6; abundance: .; j_gene: TRBJ2-7; CDR3aa: CASSDGKDHEQYF; CDR3nt: TGTGCCAGCAGTGACGGGAAGGATCACGAGCAGTACTTC
d_gene: .; v_gene: TRBV5-1; abundance: .; j_gene: TRBJ2-5; CDR3aa: CASKVGTTGETQYF; CDR3nt: TGCGCCAGCAAGGTCGGGACAACGGGGGAGACCCAGTACTTC
d_gene: TRBD1; v_gene: TRBV5-4; abundance: .; j_gene: TRBJ2-5; CDR3aa: CASSRSTGGEETQYF; CDR3nt: TGTGCCAGCAGCCGATCGACAGGGGGCGAGGAGACCCAGTACTTC
d_gene: TRBD1; v_gene: TRBV27; abundance: medium-sized; j_gene: TRBJ2-3; CDR3aa: CASKQGLTDTQYF; CDR3nt: TGTGCCAGCAAACAGGGGCTCACAGATACGCAGTATTTT
d_gene: .; v_gene: TRBV5-4; abundance: .; j_gene: TRBJ2-3; CDR3aa: CASSNDRMRSTDTQYF; CDR3nt: TGTGCCAGCAGTAACGACAGGATGAGGAGCACAGATACGCAGTATTTT
d_gene: .; v_gene: TRBV5-1; abundance: .; j_gene: TRBJ2-7; CDR3aa: CASSLARQDRYEQYF; CDR3nt: TGCGCCAGCAGCTTGGCCCGACAGGACCGATACGAGCAGTACTTC
d_gene: TRBD2; v_gene: TRBV18; abundance: .; j_gene: TRBJ2-5; CDR3aa: CASSPSVGLPQETQYF; CDR3nt: TGTGCCAGCTCACCTTCGGTGGGACTACCTCAAGAGACCCAGTACTTC
d_gene: .; v_gene: TRBV4-1; abundance: .; j_gene: TRBJ2-7; CDR3aa: CASSQDRMAGDEQYF; CDR3nt: TGCGCCAGCAGCCAGGATCGGATGGCTGGGGACGAGCAGTACTTC
d_gene: TRBD1; v_gene: TRBV2; abundance: .; j_gene: TRBJ1-5; CDR3aa: CASSGGQGDGNQPQHF; CDR3nt: TGTGCCAGCAGTGGCGGACAGGGGGACGGCAATCAGCCCCAGCATTTT
d_gene: .; v_gene: TRBV5-1; abundance: .; j_gene: TRBJ2-5; CDR3aa: CASSLGLGETQYF; CDR3nt: TGCGCCAGCAGCTTGGGACTTGGTGAGACCCAGTACTTC
d_gene: TRBD1; v_gene: TRBV5-5; abundance: .; j_gene: TRBJ1-3; CDR3aa: CASSSTGSGNTIYF; CDR3nt: TGTGCCAGCAGCTCGACAGGGTCTGGAAACACCATATATTTT
d_gene: .; v_gene: TRBV6-6; abundance: .; j_gene: TRBJ2-2; CDR3aa: CASSPGSRELFF; CDR3nt: TGTGCCAGCAGCCCTGGGAGCCGGGAGCTGTTTTTT